These 23 T cell receptor beta chains share one sample of origin, sequenced in a study of identifying expanded T cells in peripheral blood. TCRdb's table, derived via immunoSEQ multiplex PCR, lists solely in-frame clones and lacks some. The sample lists about 91,000 clones; approximately 88% were seen once. The sequenced material came from blood. The receptors here all came from a person aged 18 to 75 in good health.

The chain combines TRBV7-8 with TRBJ2-7, with 11 bases lining up with TRBD1. CDR1 is SGHVS, CDR2 FQNEAQ, per germline. J gave up 2 bases and V 5 bases, and 2 bases lay outside the gene matches. The CDR3 is 14 residues long. The CDR3 loop is CASSPGQGAYEQYF. The CDR3 DNA follows: TGTGCCAGCAGCCCGGGACAGGGGGCCTACGAGCAGTACTTC. The full variable domain, its missing parts supplied by reference TRBV7-8 and TRBJ2-7, is GAGVSQSPRYKVAKRGQDVALRCDPISGHVSLFWYQQALGQGPEFLTYFQNEAQLDKSGLPSDRFFAERPEGSVSTLKIQRTQQEDSAVYLCASSPGQGAYEQYFGPGTRLTVT.

J is TRBJ2-1 and V is TRBV27, with D possibly TRBD2 on 5 matching bases. Germline loops: CDR1 MNHEY, CDR2 SMNVEV (reference sequence). V was clipped by 6 bases and J by 0 bases, with 12 bases between them. The CDR3 extends over 15 amino acids. The chain's CDR3 is CASSVGGGSYNEQFF. CDR3 coding DNA: TGTGCCAGCAGCGTAGGCGGAGGCTCCTACAATGAGCAGTTCTTC.

V gene TRBV9 combines with J gene TRBJ2-7, with a weak D call TRBD1 (6 bases). The CDR3 contains 17 residues. The germline gives CDR1 SGDLS, CDR2 YYNGEE. Between the trimmed V and J ends, which lost 3 bases and 2 bases, there was a span of 21 bases. CDR3 sequence: CASSDPKHLTGAYEQYF. The CDR3 region has the DNA TGTGCCAGCAGCGACCCTAAGCACTTGACAGGCGCCTACGAGCAGTACTTC.

The chain has TRBV5-1 and TRBJ2-7; unclear D gene. This CDR3 comprises 14 residues. The ends were cut back, 1 base at V and 2 bases at J, with 10 bases in the middle. Germline V gene lookup returns CDR1 SGHRS and CDR2 YFSETQ. The DNA for the CDR3 is TGCGCCAGCAGCTTGCAGCCAATCCCCTACGAGCAGTACTTC. Translation: CASSLQPIPYEQYF.

The rearrangement joins TRBV11-2 to TRBJ2-7, with D possibly being TRBD1 or TRBD2 (6 bases each). The CDR3 totals 16 residues. The germline V and J ends were trimmed by 5 bases and 0 bases, with 17 bases remaining between them. CDR1 is SGHAT, CDR2 FQNNGV, per germline. DNA for the CDR3: TGTGCCAGCAGCGGTAGGGGGGAAAGGAGCTCCTACGAGCAGTACTTC. Encoded protein: CASSGRGERSSYEQYF.

The chain joins TRBV5-4 to TRBJ1-1; TRBD1 is a possible D gene (5 bases). The CDR3 totals 13 residues. Germline values: CDR1 SGHNT, CDR2 YYREEE (reference sequence). V was shortened by 4 bases and J by 10 bases, with 17 bases between the two germline ends. The CDR3 sequence: CASSLGPNGGAFF. In DNA form, the CDR3 reads TGTGCCAGCAGCCTGGGCCCCAATGGGGGAGCTTTCTTT.

The chain is built from TRBV7-2 and TRBJ2-1, with no clear D. Germline V gene data show CDR1 as SGHTA and CDR2 as FQGNSA. The CDR3 totals 14 residues. The V end was cut by 1 base, the J end by 8 bases, with 12 bases between. CDR3 protein: CASSLVPRPDEQFF. The CDR3 DNA reads TGTGCCAGCAGCTTAGTTCCCAGACCGGATGAGCAGTTCTTC.

The V gene is TRBV10-3, the J gene TRBJ2-7; 7 bases align to TRBD1. CDR1 ENHRY and CDR2 SYGVKD come from the germline V gene. The CDR3 runs to 14 residues. With 4 bases clipped from V and 0 bases from J, the junction kept 3 bases outside the gene matches. CDR3 residues: CAISGTGFSYEQYF. The CDR3 DNA reads TGTGCCATCAGTGGGACAGGTTTCTCCTACGAGCAGTACTTC.

The chain couples TRBV7-8 to TRBJ1-5; 8 nucleotides agree with TRBD1. The germline CDR1 and CDR2 sequences are SGHVS and FQNEAQ. The trim removed 5 bases at V and 4 bases at J, leaving 4 bases unmatched. The CDR3 spans 14 residues. The CDR3 bases are TGTGCCAGCAGCGCACGACAGGGGAATCAGCCCCAGCATTTT. This encodes CASSARQGNQPQHF.

On this clone itself: The same CDR3 arises from other DNA sequences in this sample as well. DNA for the CDR3: TGTGCCAGCAGTGAGGGGACAGAAAATTCACCCCTCCACTTT. Translation gives CASSEGTENSPLHF. This chain links TRBV6-1 with TRBJ1-6, with 7 bases matching TRBD1. With 3 bases clipped from V and 7 bases from J, the junction kept 3 bases outside the gene matches. The CDR3 is 14 amino acids. Germline CDR1 is MNHNS and CDR2 is SASEGT.

This chain joins TRBV6-1 and TRBJ2-3; 13 bases line up with TRBD2. The CDR3 runs 15 residues. Germline CDR1 reads MNHNS; CDR2 reads SASEGT. V lost 4 bases, J lost 3 bases, and 1 base stayed unmatched. This CDR3 is CASSVTSGGTDTQYF. CDR3 DNA sequence: TGTGCCAGCAGTGTGACTAGCGGGGGGACAGATACGCAGTATTTT.

The genes are TRBV7-9 and TRBJ2-2; D not resolved. The length of the CDR3 is 15 residues. Germline V gene sequence: CDR1 SEHNR, CDR2 FQNEAQ (reference sequence). V shed 2 bases and J shed 0 bases, with 7 bases lying between them. The CDR3 sequence: CASSLQVSNTGELFF. CDR3 sequence (DNA): TGTGCCAGCAGCTTACAGGTTTCGAACACCGGGGAGCTGTTTTTT.

The chain couples TRBV4-1 to TRBJ2-5, with D hard to call. Trimming took off 1 base at V and 2 bases at J, with 11 bases between the two ends. Germline V gives CDR1 MGHRA, CDR2 YSYEKL. The CDR3 loop spans 15 amino acids. CDR3 DNA sequence: TGCGCCAGCAGCCAAGGACCGGCGGCGCAAGAGACCCAGTACTTC. The encoded protein is CASSQGPAAQETQYF.

The chain joins TRBV14 to TRBJ1-3; no clear D. Deletions cut 1 base from V and 0 bases from J, with 7 bases between. Germline assignment: CDR1 SGHDN and CDR2 FVKESK. The CDR3 has 15 amino acids. The CDR3 nucleotides are TGTGCCAGCAGCCAAGTTGTTAACTCTGGAAACACCATATATTTT. This codes for CASSQVVNSGNTIYF.

CDR3: CASSSAGQETQYF. CDR3 DNA sequence: TGCGCCAGCAGTTCGGCAGGCCAAGAGACCCAGTACTTC. The chain joins TRBV5-1 to TRBJ2-5; no reliable D call. The CDR3 is 13 residues long. Germline V gene sequence: CDR1 SGHRS, CDR2 YFSETQ. V lost 5 bases to trimming and J lost 1 base, with 9 bases between them.

This sequence joins TRBV28 and TRBJ1-2; 8 positions match TRBD1. The CDR3 length is 15 residues. Germline lookup yields CDR1 MDHEN and CDR2 SYDVKM. The V and J ends lost 6 bases and 2 bases, in that order; junction bases with no gene match: 8. The CDR3, as DNA: TGTGCCAGCAGACTCCCGGGACAGGCAAACTATGGCTACACCTTC. Translation gives CASRLPGQANYGYTF.

Here the CDR3 DNA reads TGTGCCAGTAGTCTCAGCGGGAGTCCAGATACGCAGTATTTT. It codes for CASSLSGSPDTQYF. V and J are TRBV19 and TRBJ2-3; 8 nucleotides agree with TRBD2. The CDR3 is made up of 14 amino acids. After removal of 5 bases from V and 4 bases from J, the junction contained 5 bases not matched to a gene. CDR1 is LNHDA, CDR2 SQIVND, per germline (reference sequence).

The CDR3 sequence is CASRGWRPNTEAFF. CDR3 coding DNA: TGTGCCAGCAGGGGTTGGAGGCCGAACACTGAAGCTTTCTTT. The chain uses TRBV7-2 and TRBJ1-1; no reliable D call. The V end was cut by 6 bases, the J end by 1 base, with 12 bases between. CDR3 length: 14 residues. CDR1 and CDR2 from the germline V gene are SGHTA and FQGNSA.

The chain couples TRBV19 to TRBJ2-2; tentatively, D is TRBD1 (5 bases). Trimming took off 4 bases at V and 6 bases at J, with 6 bases between the two ends. CDR3 length: 12 amino acids. CDR1 and CDR2 (germline): LNHDA, SQIVND (reference sequence). CDR3 sequence reads: CASSTGSGELFF. The CDR3, as DNA: TGTGCCAGTAGTACAGGGTCCGGGGAGCTGTTTTTT.

The chain carries TRBV7-9 and TRBJ2-3; D gene uncertain. With 0 bases removed from V and 14 bases from J, the gap between germline ends came to 24 bases. This CDR3 has 16 residues. Germline values: CDR1 SEHNR, CDR2 FQNEAQ (reference sequence). The CDR3 is CASSLAVGVEAPLGYF. Written as DNA, the CDR3 is TGTGCCAGCAGCTTAGCCGTTGGGGTAGAGGCGCCGCTGGGGTATTTT. Drawing the rest from reference TRBV7-9 and TRBJ2-3, the complete variable domain is DTGVSQNPRHKITKRGQNVTFRCDPISEHNRLYWYRQTLGQGPEFLTYFQNEAQLEKSRLLSDRFSAERPKGSFSTLEIQRTEQGDSAMYLCASSLAVGVEAPLGYFGPGTRLTVL.

The chain has TRBV27 and TRBJ2-3; D not certain. The V and J ends lost 6 bases and 0 bases respectively, with 4 bases between them. In germline, CDR1 is MNHEY, CDR2 SMNVEV (reference sequence). The CDR3 is made up of 12 amino acids. The chain's CDR3 is CASRGSTDTQYF. DNA for the CDR3: TGTGCCAGCAGGGGCAGCACAGATACGCAGTATTTT.

This rearrangement joins TRBV7-2 to TRBJ2-7; D gene ambiguous. Germline lookup yields CDR1 SGHTA and CDR2 FQGNSA. The germline V and J ends were trimmed by 1 base and 0 bases, with 7 bases remaining between them. There are 14 residues in the CDR3. The DNA of the CDR3 is TGTGCCAGCAGCTTAGGACTGATCTCCTACGAGCAGTACTTC. Its translation: CASSLGLISYEQYF.

This chain links TRBV9 with TRBJ2-3, with 7 nucleotides matching TRBD2. Germline V gene data show CDR1 as SGDLS and CDR2 as YYNGEE. J gave up 6 bases and V 4 bases, and 5 bases lay outside the gene matches. CDR3 size: 13 residues. Here the CDR3 DNA reads TGTGCCAGCAGCCCCTGGGGGGGTGATACGCAGTATTTT. Its protein product is CASSPWGGDTQYF.